These 10 T cell receptor beta chains originate from one sample sequenced in a study of cytomegalovirus exposure and HLA in healthy donors. The PCR used 60 Vbeta and 13 Jbeta primers. Here immunoSEQ multiplex PCR was the method, and the copy in TCRdb shows in-frame clones only, minus some. Among over 110,000 clones listed, 80% were seen once. The specimen was PBMCs. The receptors here all came from a man aged 35-49 years in good health and CMV-seronegative.

This clone was counted a few times. The chain has TRBV7-8 and TRBJ1-6, with a tentative D call TRBD1 (5 bases). There are 15 residues in the CDR3. The V and J ends lost 1 base and 6 bases respectively, with 10 bases between them. The V gene's germline CDR1 is SGHVS and CDR2 FQNEAQ. CDR3 bases: TGTGCCAGCAGCTTAGGTGACAGCGCTAATTCACCCCTCCACTTT. Protein: CASSLGDSANSPLHF.

The V gene is TRBV5-8, the J gene TRBJ2-5; 7 nucleotides agree with TRBD2. Germline V gives CDR1 SGHTS, CDR2 YDEGEE. J was trimmed by 7 bases and V by 0 bases; bases with no gene match: 3. The CDR3 contains 13 residues. The CDR3 coding sequence is TGTGCCAGCAGCTTGGGGGGGGGAAGGACCCAGTACTTC. Translated: CASSLGGGRTQYF.

The V call is TRBV10-1, the J call TRBJ2-5; 7 bases fit TRBD2. V gave up 7 bases and J gave up 1 base; unmatched junction bases: 0. Germline V gene data show CDR1 as WNHNN and CDR2 as SYGVQD (reference sequence). The CDR3 is made up of 12 amino acids. The CDR3 sequence: CASTSGQETQYF. Here the CDR3 DNA reads TGCGCCAGCACTAGCGGCCAAGAGACCCAGTACTTC.

Comments on this clone: Other DNA variants within this sample encode the same CDR3. This sequence joins TRBV30 and TRBJ2-7; a possible D gene is TRBD1 (5 bases). Germline assignment: CDR1 GTSNPN and CDR2 SVGIG (reference sequence). This CDR3 is 12 amino acids long. Between the trimmed V and J ends, which lost 3 bases and 4 bases, there was a span of 10 bases. The CDR3 sequence is CAWSFQGYEQYF. The CDR3 DNA sequence: TGTGCCTGGAGCTTTCAGGGATACGAGCAGTACTTC.

The chain couples TRBV10-1 to TRBJ2-5; no definite D call. The V and J ends lost 3 bases and 4 bases respectively, with 9 bases between them. Germline CDR1 reads WNHNN; CDR2 reads SYGVQD (reference sequence). CDR3 length equals 13 residues. The CDR3 DNA reads TGCGCCAGCAGTGATTACGAGGCAGAGACCCAGTACTTC. Its translation is CASSDYEAETQYF.

This rearrangement joins TRBV5-1 to TRBJ2-1, with TRBD2 identical over 9 bases. The CDR3 extends over 14 amino acids. Per the germline V gene, CDR1 is SGHRS and CDR2 is YFSETQ. J gave up 8 bases and V 2 bases, and 5 bases lay outside the gene matches. The DNA of the CDR3 is TGCGCCAGCAGCTTAGGCGGGGGGGGCGATGAGCAGTTCTTC. Protein product: CASSLGGGGDEQFF.

This chain joins TRBV10-3 and TRBJ1-6, with a possible D match to TRBD1 (5 bases). CDR3 length: 14 amino acids. Germline CDR1 reads ENHRY; CDR2 reads SYGVKD. Deletions cut 5 bases from V and 6 bases from J, with 11 bases between. CDR3 nucleotides: TGTGCCATCAGTTTACCGACAGCTAATTCACCCCTCCACTTT. It codes for CAISLPTANSPLHF.

The J gene is TRBJ1-3, the V gene TRBV6-1; D remains unclear. The length of the CDR3 is 14 residues. The germline V gene has CDR1 MNHNS and CDR2 SASEGT. Trimming shortened V by 7 bases and J by 0 bases, and 10 bases separated the two germline ends. The CDR3 is CASNPLSSGNTIYF. The CDR3 DNA reads as TGTGCCAGCAACCCACTGAGCTCTGGAAACACCATATATTTT.

The genes are TRBV5-1 and TRBJ2-1; TRBD2 matches 7 bases. From germline, CDR1 is SGHRS and CDR2 YFSETQ. V was pared by 3 bases and J by 7 bases, with 4 bases of the junction left unmatched. The CDR3 length is 13 residues. The chain's CDR3 is CASSSGLGNEQFF. The DNA for the CDR3 is TGCGCCAGCAGCTCTGGACTAGGAAATGAGCAGTTCTTC.

The chain employs TRBV30 and TRBJ2-5, with 7 bases matching TRBD1. The CDR3 loop spans 14 amino acids. CDR1 and CDR2 from the germline V gene are GTSNPN and SVGIG (reference sequence). J was trimmed by 5 bases and V by 1 base; bases with no gene match: 7. DNA of the CDR3: TGTGCCTGGAGTGCACGGGGACAGATGGAGACCCAGTACTTC. Protein product: CAWSARGQMETQYF. Full variable domain (rest looked up from reference TRBV30 and TRBJ2-5): SQTIHQWPATLVQPVGSPLSLECTVEGTSNPNLYWYRQAAGRGLQLLFYSVGIGQISSEVPQNLSASRPQDRQFILSSKKLLLSDSGFYLCAWSARGQMETQYFGPGTRLLVL.